This T cell receptor beta chain was observed in a study of blood T cell repertoires in COVID-19. About the research overall: In each case, the material was cDNA or gDNA derived from T cells, B-cell-depleted T cells, or PBMCs.

Authors' methods: Estimation of nucleated cell counts was performed using reference gene primer amplification. TCRdb's copy holds only in-frame clones and misses some; the assay was immunoSEQ multiplex PCR. V, J and clone size were drawn from that table, and D and trimming were deduced from the DNA. The sample contains roughly 230,000 clones, over 80% of which appear only once. This CDR3 contains 16 residues. J was trimmed by 5 bases and V by 0 bases; bases with no gene match: 7. Germline-derived CDR1 and CDR2 are KGHSH and LQKENI. This rearrangement joins TRBV18 to TRBJ2-5; 9 bases fit TRBD2. The sequenced sample was peripheral blood. This receptor was identified in a man aged 35 to 55 with acute or convalescent COVID-19. The chain's CDR3 is CASSPPAAGGSETQYF. CDR3 coding DNA: TGTGCCAGCTCACCACCGGCAGCGGGAGGCTCTGAGACCCAGTACTTC.